A selection of T cell receptor beta chains follows, all from one sample in a study of blood T cell repertoires in COVID-19. Some clones are missing from TCRdb's copy, which holds only in-frame ones; the method was immunoSEQ multiplex PCR. The data hold fewer than 70,000 clones, with roughly 85% observed a single time. Source material: peripheral blood. The receptor source for this set is an elderly man with acute or convalescent COVID-19. Both conserved end residues are part of each CDR3. D genes are given only for firm matches. Part of the rows lack a size; the others show once, few, many or a class for expanded clones.

-	TRBJ1-4	TRBV7-9	TRBD1	CASSSGQGAGANEKLFF	TGTGCCAGCAGCTCGGGACAGGGGGCGGGGGCTAATGAAAAACTGTTTTTT
-	TRBJ2-1	TRBV5-1	-	CASSLIGKGTDEQFF	TGCGCCAGCAGCTTGATCGGGAAAGGGACTGATGAGCAGTTCTTC
-	TRBJ1-2	TRBV4-2	-	CASSQEQVVYLHGYTF	TGTGCCAGCAGCCAAGAGCAGGTCGTCTATCTCCATGGCTACACCTTC
once	TRBJ2-2	TRBV25-1	TRBD2	CASSKGLAGGPGTGELFF	TGTGCCAGCAGTAAGGGACTAGCGGGAGGGCCAGGGACCGGGGAGCTGTTTTTT
-	TRBJ1-1	TRBV3-1/TRBV3-2	TRBD1	CASSQTGGGTEAFF	TGTGCCAGCAGCCAGACAGGGGGAGGCACTGAAGCTTTCTTT
-	TRBJ1-1	TRBV5-5	-	CASSWRLQPNTEAFF	TGTGCCAGCAGCTGGAGACTACAGCCGAACACTGAAGCTTTCTTT
-	TRBJ1-6	TRBV3-1/TRBV3-2	-	CASSLDSWSPLHF	TGTGCCAGCAGCCTTGATAGTTGGTCACCCCTCCACTTT
medium-sized	TRBJ1-6	TRBV19	-	CASSMGGNSPLHF	TGTGCCAGTAGTATGGGGGGGAATTCACCCCTCCACTTT
few	TRBJ2-2	TRBV7-9	TRBD1	CASSLTGENTGELFF	TGTGCCAGCAGCCTAACAGGGGAGAACACCGGGGAGCTGTTTTTT
once	TRBJ2-1	TRBV18	TRBD2	CASSPTSGIRNEQFF	TGTGCCAGCTCACCAACTAGCGGGATTCGTAATGAGCAGTTCTTC
few	TRBJ2-7	TRBV10-1	TRBD1	CASIYRGNMYF	TGCGCCAGCATCTACAGGGGGAACATGTACTTC
-	TRBJ2-5	TRBV24-1	-	CATSRDRETQYF	TGTGCCACCAGTCGAGACAGGGAGACCCAGTACTTC
-	TRBJ1-1	TRBV2	TRBD1	CASSERGPTGTEAFF	TGTGCCAGCAGTGAGAGGGGGCCTACGGGCACTGAAGCTTTCTTT
-	TRBJ2-1	TRBV9	TRBD1	CASSVAGQGANEQFF	TGTGCCAGCAGCGTAGCCGGACAGGGGGCCAATGAGCAGTTCTTC
-	TRBJ2-1	TRBV6-5	-	CASKGTVNSEQFF	TGTGCCAGCAAGGGGACTGTCAATAGTGAGCAGTTCTTC
few	TRBJ2-7	TRBV4-1	-	CASSRRGIPGSSSRYEQYF	TGCGCCAGCAGCCGCAGAGGAATCCCGGGTAGCAGCTCGAGATACGAGCAGTACTTC
-	TRBJ1-5	TRBV6-5	-	CASASTGNLQPQHF	TGTGCCAGCGCAAGTACAGGGAACTTACAGCCCCAGCATTTT
-	TRBJ1-5	TRBV6-6	-	CASSYGRRYSNQPQHF	TGTGCCAGCAGTTACGGGAGAAGATATAGCAATCAGCCCCAGCATTTT
-	TRBJ1-4	TRBV30	-	CAWWRGEKLFF	TGTGCCTGGTGGAGGGGCGAAAAACTGTTTTTT
-	TRBJ1-2	TRBV28	-	CASSSQGMRYYGYTF	TGTGCCAGCAGTTCGCAGGGCATGAGATACTATGGCTACACCTTC
-	TRBJ2-4	TRBV27	TRBD2	CASSGTSKNIQYF	TGTGCCAGCTCCGGGACTAGCAAAAACATTCAGTACTTC
-	TRBJ2-3	TRBV14	TRBD2	CASSQDKRGLAGGDTQYF	TGTGCCAGCAGCCAAGATAAACGGGGACTAGCGGGAGGAGATACGCAGTATTTT
-	TRBJ2-1	TRBV6-5	-	CASSYTGEQFF	TGTGCCAGCAGTTATACCGGTGAGCAGTTCTTC
-	TRBJ1-1	TRBV19	-	CASSIRGNTEAFF	TGTGCCAGTAGTATAAGGGGGAACACTGAAGCTTTCTTT
-	TRBJ2-1	TRBV19	-	CASSISAGSYNEQFF	TGTGCCAGTAGTATCTCCGCGGGCTCCTACAATGAGCAGTTCTTC
-	TRBJ2-1	TRBV11-2	TRBD2	CASRRAPSGKYNEQFF	TGTGCCAGCAGACGTGCCCCTAGCGGCAAATACAATGAGCAGTTCTTC
-	TRBJ2-2	TRBV24-1	-	CATSNSGVRTGELFF	TGTGCCACCTCCAATTCCGGGGTACGGACCGGGGAGCTGTTTTTT
-	TRBJ2-3	TRBV6-6	TRBD2	CASSYSGGLDTQYF	TGTGCCAGCAGTTACTCGGGAGGGCTGGATACGCAGTATTTT
-	TRBJ2-3	TRBV5-4	-	CASSLASYTQYF	TGTGCCAGCAGCTTGGCGTCCTATACGCAGTATTTT
few	TRBJ1-2	TRBV5-4	TRBD1	CASSTGGADYGYTF	TGTGCCAGCAGCACAGGGGGCGCTGACTATGGCTACACCTTC
-	TRBJ2-6	TRBV30	TRBD1	CAWSVRDRAGANVLTF	TGTGCCTGGAGTGTTCGAGACAGGGCTGGGGCCAACGTCCTGACTTTC
-	TRBJ2-5	TRBV30	TRBD2	CAWSPVAGAGETQYF	TGTGCCTGGAGTCCAGTAGCGGGAGCGGGGGAGACCCAGTACTTC
-	TRBJ2-3	TRBV21-1	-	CASSKVGSSADTQYF	TGTGCCAGCAGCAAAGTGGGCAGTAGCGCAGATACGCAGTATTTT